This TCR beta chain was sequenced during a study of post-analysis software for immune sequencing data. Study findings and constraints: Those with multiple sclerosis, the patient group, showed significantly lower normalized Chao1 diversity than controls. Elevated frequency relative to controls characterized roughly 5 TRBV segments in patients, TRBV5-6, TRBV5-1 and TRBV20-1 among them. With F measure, samples from one preparation batch clustered together strongly.

Notes on this clonotype: Its target is unknown.

The germline V and J ends were trimmed by 2 bases and 13 bases, with 14 bases remaining between them. Germline assignment: CDR1 MNHNY and CDR2 SVGAGI (reference sequence). This CDR3 spans 12 amino acids. TCR beta libraries were prepared from cDNA with unique molecular identifiers. With roughly 0.95 to 11 million T cells as the source, roughly 0.5 million cDNA molecules resulted. TCRdb re-derived calls from the PCR reads in MiXCR, one entry per CDR3 protein. The profile shows 700,000 to 900,000 distinct CDR3 sequences, more than 45% of them singletons. Sequenced input: blood. The V gene is TRBV6-6, the J gene TRBJ2-5, with no clear D. The clonotype was recovered from a girl aged 5 to 17 with multiple sclerosis. The CDR3 DNA follows: TGTGCCAGCAGTTACGTGATTGCCGAGCTGTACTTC. This codes for CASSYVIAELYF.